This note documents a single T cell receptor (beta chain) sequence. Its antigen is not identified. The data stem from a study of cytomegalovirus exposure and HLA in healthy donors. The study, taken as a whole, reports: A few CMV-associated chains were confirmed in vitro to be specific for CMV antigens.

Germline V gene data show CDR1 as ENHRY and CDR2 as SYGVKD. V lost 10 bases and J lost 3, with 19 bases in between. The CDR3 is made up of 15 amino acids. Some clones are missing from TCRdb's copy, which holds only in-frame ones; the method was immunoSEQ multiplex PCR. The repertoire consists of 95,000 to 150,000 clones, with around 89% occurring once and the leading ten covering over 6%. The donors belonged to the roughly 110-subject validation cohort, separate from the roughly 600-subject first cohort. The source of this sequence is a woman younger than 30 in good health and CMV-seropositive. The chain has TRBV10-3 and TRBJ1-5; D may be TRBD1 (5 bases). Input material: PBMCs. Here the CDR3 reads CATPYRPLYNQPQHF. The CDR3 nucleotides are TGTGCCACCCCTTACAGGCCTCTTTACAATCAGCCCCAGCATTTT.